This TCR beta chain derives from a study of T cell responses to AZD1222 COVID-19 vaccine. The wider study: Combined were second doses at about 4 or about 12 weeks. Points from the study as a whole: CD4 TCRs linked to vaccination spanned spike, dominating at 160-218 and 743-854.

Turning to this clone: Its specificity is not known.

The data were produced by immunoSEQ multiplex PCR, yet TCRdb's version contains in-frame clones alone and is incomplete. Among roughly 76,000 clones, about 88% were seen once, and the ten largest hold about a tenth. This sample comprised peripheral blood, obtained on day 0 of AZD1222 vaccination. This sequence originates from an adult in good health.

The CDR3 spells CASSEQGDGNTIYF. The CDR3 DNA reads as TGTGCCAGCAGTGAACAAGGGGACGGAAACACCATATATTTT. The rearrangement links TRBV6-1 to TRBJ1-3, with D possibly TRBD1 on 5 matching bases. The CDR3 loop spans 14 amino acids. In germline, CDR1 is MNHNS, CDR2 SASEGT. V was pared by 2 bases and J by 4 bases, with 9 bases between.